These 15 T cell receptor beta chains originate from one sample sequenced in a study of OX40 agonist ivuxolimab in advanced cancers. TCRdb keeps only in-frame clones here, not all; method: immunoSEQ multiplex PCR. The sample carries some 40,000 clones, roughly 84% recorded once. The sample was CD4+ or CD8+ T cells sorted from blood, taken in a trial of the OX40 agonist ivuxolimab. The receptors were sampled from an adult with an advanced solid tumor such as melanoma, head and neck, liver or kidney cancer.

This chain connects TRBV4-3 to TRBJ2-2; D is unclear. CDR1 is LGHNA and CDR2 is YSLEER in the germline V gene. V was trimmed by 0 bases and J by 6 bases, leaving 14 bases between them. The CDR3 has 16 residues. CDR3 bases: TGCGCCAGCAGCCAAGATAGGATAGTTGTGGCCGGGGAGCTGTTTTTT. Amino acid sequence: CASSQDRIVVAGELFF.

By share, this clone ranks as medium-sized. The CDR3 protein is CASSDSTSGGDEQFF. The CDR3 DNA follows: TGTGCCAGCAGTGACTCGACTAGCGGGGGGGATGAGCAGTTCTTC. The rearrangement joins TRBV6-4 to TRBJ2-1, with 14 bases fitting TRBD2. Per germline, CDR1 MRHNA and CDR2 SNTAGT. Trimming took 0 bases from V and 8 from J; bases not matched to a gene: 0. The CDR3 sequence is 15 residues long.

The sample holds one count of this clone. J is TRBJ1-5 and V is TRBV5-1, with 7 bases lining up with TRBD1. J was trimmed by 2 bases and V by 2 bases; bases with no gene match: 4. The length of the CDR3 is 15 residues. The V gene's germline CDR1 is SGHRS and CDR2 YFSETQ. The CDR3 DNA reads TGCGCCAGCAGCTTTACAGGGGAAGGCAATCAGCCCCAGCATTTT. It yields the protein CASSFTGEGNQPQHF.

This clone appeared a few times. The chain joins TRBV28 to TRBJ1-6, with TRBD1 identical over 7 bases. Germline lookup yields CDR1 MDHEN and CDR2 SYDVKM. The CDR3 runs 15 residues. With 5 bases clipped from V and 6 bases from J, the junction kept 7 bases outside the gene matches. Here the CDR3 DNA reads TGTGCCAGCAGTATCCGACAGGGAGGTAATTCACCCCTCCACTTT. It specifies CASSIRQGGNSPLHF. The full variable domain, in which reference TRBV28 and TRBJ1-6 provide the parts outside the CDR3, is DVKVTQSSRYLVKRTGEKVFLECVQDMDHENMFWYRQDPGLGLRLIYFSYDVKMKEKGDIPEGYSVSREKKERFSLILESASTNQTSMYLCASSIRQGGNSPLHFGNGTRLTVT.

The chain links TRBV11-1 to TRBJ1-1; TRBD1 matches 7 bases. The germline V gene has CDR1 SGHAT and CDR2 FQDESV (reference sequence). V lost 5 bases and J lost 5; bases outside the gene matches: 8. The CDR3 is 14 residues long. CDR3 residues: CASSGEQGWTEAFF. CDR3 bases: TGTGCCAGCAGCGGGGAACAGGGGTGGACTGAAGCTTTCTTT.

The chain recombines TRBV4-1 with TRBJ2-7; TRBD2 agrees at 9 bases. The CDR3 is made up of 16 amino acids. V lost 1 base, J lost 5 bases, and 9 bases stayed unmatched. Germline V gene lookup returns CDR1 MGHRA and CDR2 YSYEKL. In DNA, the CDR3 is TGCGCCAGCAGCCAAGTGAAGGCGGGAGGGCCACACGAGCAGTACTTC. Translated, it gives CASSQVKAGGPHEQYF.

This rearrangement joins TRBV28 to TRBJ2-1; possible D gene TRBD2, 5 bases. The CDR3 has 13 residues. The ends were cut back, 8 bases at V and 0 bases at J, with 8 bases in the middle. Looked up from germline, CDR1 is MDHEN and CDR2 is SYDVKM. The chain's CDR3 is CASFRGSYNEQFF. The CDR3 DNA sequence: TGTGCCAGCTTCCGGGGCTCCTACAATGAGCAGTTCTTC.

V usage is TRBV4-1 and J usage is TRBJ2-3, with TRBD2 as a possible D gene (6 bases). The V and J ends lost 4 bases and 0 bases respectively, with 17 bases between them. CDR3 length equals 17 residues. CDR1 MGHRA and CDR2 YSYEKL come from the germline V gene. The CDR3 reads CASSLLGLHASTDTQYF. The CDR3 bases are TGCGCCAGCAGCCTATTGGGACTTCATGCTAGCACAGATACGCAGTATTTT.

This chain connects TRBV6-6 to TRBJ1-2; maybe TRBD1 (6 bases). CDR3 length: 14 amino acids. V was shortened by 5 bases and J by 8 bases, with 18 bases between the two germline ends. Germline V gene sequence: CDR1 MNHNY, CDR2 SVGAGI (reference sequence). The CDR3 region is CASSLQGGFGGYTF. CDR3 nucleotides: TGTGCCAGCAGTCTACAGGGAGGTTTTGGCGGCTACACCTTC.

This clone was found once. The genes are TRBV6-5 and TRBJ1-1; D is uncertain. With 4 bases removed from V and 0 bases from J, the gap between germline ends came to 9 bases. CDR1 is MNHEY, CDR2 SVGAGI, per germline. The CDR3 is 14 residues long. CDR3 nucleotides: TGTGCCAGCAGTTTGGCAGCAATGAACACTGAAGCTTTCTTT. Translating gives CASSLAAMNTEAFF.

This clone rates as medium-sized. V and J are TRBV7-8 and TRBJ1-2; weak D call: TRBD1 (5 bases). The CDR3 has 16 amino acids. CDR1 is SGHVS and CDR2 is FQNEAQ in the germline V gene. The V and J ends lost 2 bases and 6 bases respectively, with 19 bases between them. CDR3 sequence: CASSLTAGTFHHGYTF. The CDR3 coding sequence is TGTGCCAGCAGCTTAACGGCAGGGACCTTCCACCATGGCTACACCTTC. Combining the CDR3 with reference TRBV7-8 and TRBJ1-2 gives the whole variable domain GAGVSQSPRYKVAKRGQDVALRCDPISGHVSLFWYQQALGQGPEFLTYFQNEAQLDKSGLPSDRFFAERPEGSVSTLKIQRTQQEDSAVYLCASSLTAGTFHHGYTFGSGTRLTVV.

The V and J genes are TRBV7-9 and TRBJ2-2; 13 nucleotides match TRBD2. The CDR3 is 18 residues long. V trimming: 8 bases; J trimming: 1 base; junction bases outside the gene matches: 10. The V gene's germline CDR1 is SEHNR and CDR2 FQNEAQ (reference sequence). CDR3 sequence: CASPRGLAGVRNTGELFF. CDR3 in DNA: TGTGCCAGCCCAAGAGGACTAGCGGGGGTTCGGAACACCGGGGAGCTGTTTTTT.

The V and J genes are TRBV5-6 and TRBJ2-7, with 9 bases that match TRBD2. The ends lost 4 bases at V and 3 bases at J; junction bases unmatched: 14. Germline CDR1 is SGHDT and CDR2 is YYEEEE. CDR3 size: 17 residues. The CDR3 reads CASSPGTSPKERYEQYF. The CDR3, as DNA: TGTGCCAGCAGCCCCGGGACTAGCCCTAAGGAACGCTACGAGCAGTACTTC.

This chain joins TRBV27 and TRBJ1-1; no clear D. V was cut by 6 bases and J by 5 bases, with 7 bases left in between. This CDR3 contains 11 residues. Germline V gene data show CDR1 as MNHEY and CDR2 as SMNVEV (reference sequence). CDR3 coding DNA: TGTGCCAGCAGGGAGGGTACTGAAGCTTTCTTT. It encodes CASREGTEAFF.

The chain combines TRBV6-5 with TRBJ2-7, with D tentatively TRBD1 (6 bases). V lost 0 bases and J lost 6, with 15 bases in between. The CDR3 totals 15 residues. CDR1 is MNHEY and CDR2 is SVGAGI in the germline V gene. CDR3 in amino acids: CASSYSPATGGEQYF. CDR3 DNA: TGTGCCAGCAGTTACTCGCCGGCGACAGGAGGCGAGCAGTACTTC.